The TCR beta chain described here comes from a study of OX40 agonist ivuxolimab in advanced cancers. On this clone itself: At one of its ends the junction is not consistent with the germline gene, which may arise from a read error.

Germline assignment: CDR1 LNHDA and CDR2 SQIVND (reference sequence). CDR3 size: 13 residues. TCRdb keeps only in-frame clones here, not all; method: immunoSEQ multiplex PCR. The data show tens of thousands of clones, roughly 80% seen once. This clonotype was sampled from an adult with an advanced solid tumor such as melanoma, head and neck, liver or kidney cancer. This specimen consisted of CD4+ or CD8+ T cells sorted from blood, obtained in a trial of the OX40 agonist ivuxolimab. V and J are TRBV19 and TRBJ1-2; 7 bases align to TRBD1. The CDR3 is CASSVDRVGGYTF. For the CDR3, the DNA is TGTGCCAGTAGTGTAGACAGGGTAGGTGGCTACACCTTC.